These T cell receptor beta chains were read from a single sample in a study of shared clonotypes between healthy human individuals. The repertoire was sequenced with immunoSEQ multiplex PCR; TCRdb's copy has only in-frame clones and lacks some. The sample includes some 2 million clones, 85% to 95% of them seen just once. The source material was naive CD4+ T cells sorted from blood. These receptors were obtained from a man in his late teens or twenties in good health. Both conserved end residues are part of each CDR3. A D gene is named only where the DNA matches it firmly. Size is omitted from some rows. Given values are once, few, many or a class for expanded clones.

abundance,v_gene,d_gene,j_gene,CDR3aa,CDR3nt
once,TRBV29-1,-,TRBJ1-1,CSALGGIHTEAFF,TGCAGCGCCCTTGGGGGGATCCACACTGAAGCTTTCTTT
-,TRBV6-1,TRBD1,TRBJ1-6,CASSEATGGTYNSPLHF,TGTGCCAGCAGTGAAGCCACAGGGGGGACCTATAATTCACCCCTCCACTTT
-,TRBV6-6,-,TRBJ2-7,CASSTPRLGAYEQYF,TGTGCCAGCAGTACCCCCCGACTAGGCGCCTACGAGCAGTACTTC
-,TRBV27,-,TRBJ1-5,CASSFGNQPQHF,TGTGCCAGCAGTTTTGGTAATCAGCCCCAGCATTTT
-,TRBV11-2,-,TRBJ2-5,CASSFGERETQYF,TGTGCCAGCAGCTTTGGGGAACGGGAGACCCAGTACTTC
-,TRBV18,-,TRBJ2-6,CASSPPAATTGANVLTF,TGTGCCAGCTCACCACCGGCGGCTACGACTGGGGCCAACGTCCTGACTTTC
once,TRBV7-6,-,TRBJ2-3,CASSPRPLLVTDTQYF,TGTGCCAGCAGCCCGAGGCCCCTCCTCGTCACAGATACGCAGTATTTT
once,TRBV6-5,-,TRBJ1-2,CASSYNRRGNYGYTF,TGTGCCAGCAGTTACAATCGACGGGGGAACTATGGCTACACCTTC
-,TRBV5-1,TRBD2,TRBJ2-7,CASSLVSSGGTYEQYF,TGCGCCAGCAGCTTGGTCTCTAGCGGGGGCACCTACGAGCAGTACTTC
few,TRBV7-9,-,TRBJ1-6,CASSSMSNNSPLHF,TGTGCCAGCAGCTCCATGAGTAATAATTCACCCCTCCACTTT
-,TRBV28,TRBD1,TRBJ2-5,CASSMTWDRPSQETQYF,TGTGCCAGCAGTATGACATGGGACAGGCCGTCGCAAGAGACCCAGTACTTC
-,TRBV7-9,-,TRBJ2-5,CASSSLGDSSAQYF,TGTGCCAGCAGCTCCCTCGGCGATTCGTCGGCCCAGTACTTC
-,TRBV6-1,TRBD1,TRBJ2-7,CASRRQGPYEQYF,TGTGCCAGCCGTAGACAGGGGCCCTACGAGCAGTACTTC
-,TRBV5-1,-,TRBJ1-4,CASSLQGSNEKLFF,TGCGCCAGCAGCTTGCAGGGATCAAATGAAAAACTGTTTTTT
-,TRBV30,-,TRBJ1-1,CAWLMNTEAFF,TGTGCCTGGCTGATGAACACTGAAGCTTTCTTT
-,TRBV7-3,-,TRBJ2-1,CASSLDTGYNEQFF,TGTGCCAGCAGCCTAGACACAGGGTACAATGAGCAGTTCTTC
-,TRBV30,TRBD2,TRBJ2-1,CAWSVGTSGTEQFF,TGTGCCTGGAGTGTTGGGACTAGCGGGACTGAGCAGTTCTTC
-,TRBV4-1,-,TRBJ1-5,CASSQIPGPISNQPQHF,TGCGCCAGCAGCCAGATACCGGGCCCTATTAGCAATCAGCCCCAGCATTTT
-,TRBV6-5,-,TRBJ2-3,CASKQGDTQYF,TGTGCCAGCAAGCAAGGAGATACGCAGTATTTT
-,TRBV5-1,-,TRBJ2-5,CASSTDQETQYF,TGCGCCAGCAGCACCGACCAAGAGACCCAGTACTTC
-,TRBV7-2,-,TRBJ2-7,CASSSNSYEQYF,TGTGCCAGCAGCTCTAACAGCTACGAGCAGTACTTC
-,TRBV12-5,TRBD2,TRBJ2-7,CASGLVLPSGRDEQYF,TGTGCTAGTGGTTTGGTACTGCCCAGCGGGAGAGATGAGCAGTACTTC
-,TRBV29-1,TRBD1,TRBJ2-7,CSVALVGTGNFREQYF,TGCAGCGTTGCCCTCGTCGGGACAGGAAATTTTAGGGAGCAGTACTTC
-,TRBV10-3,-,TRBJ2-7,CAISGMDRSYEQYF,TGTGCCATCAGTGGTATGGACAGATCCTACGAGCAGTACTTC
-,TRBV10-3,-,TRBJ2-3,CAGGGSTDTQYF,TGTGCCGGGGGCGGGAGCACAGATACGCAGTATTTT
-,TRBV7-8,TRBD1,TRBJ2-7,CASSSWTGNDEQYF,TGTGCCAGCAGCTCTTGGACAGGGAATGACGAGCAGTACTTC
-,TRBV25-1,-,TRBJ1-2,CASSEYGREGGYTF,TGTGCCAGCAGTGAATACGGCCGGGAGGGCGGCTACACCTTC
-,TRBV19,-,TRBJ2-2,CASSSPGRKTGELFF,TGTGCCAGTAGTTCTCCGGGCCGAAAAACCGGGGAGCTGTTTTTT
-,TRBV29-1,TRBD1,TRBJ1-3,CSVIGTVTGNTIYF,TGCAGCGTGATAGGGACAGTAACTGGAAACACCATATATTTT
once,TRBV5-1,TRBD2,TRBJ2-1,CASSYMIAGGPSSYNEQFF,TGCGCCAGCAGTTACATGATAGCGGGAGGGCCGAGCTCCTACAATGAGCAGTTCTTC
-,TRBV7-2,-,TRBJ1-6,CASSLVRGVNSPLHF,TGTGCCAGCAGCTTAGTGCGGGGCGTGAATTCACCCCTCCACTTT
-,TRBV11-2,TRBD2,TRBJ2-5,CASSLQSGGGETQYF,TGTGCCAGCAGCTTACAATCTGGCGGGGGAGAGACCCAGTACTTC
once,TRBV7-2,-,TRBJ1-1,CASSLRQGRNTEAFF,TGTGCCAGCAGCCTGAGGCAGGGTCGGAACACTGAAGCTTTCTTT
-,TRBV5-1,-,TRBJ2-5,CASSLGQVETQYF,TGCGCCAGCAGCTTGGGACAGGTAGAGACCCAGTACTTC
-,TRBV4-1,TRBD2,TRBJ2-3,CASSQDGREMDTQYF,TGCGCCAGCAGCCAAGATGGGCGGGAGATGGATACGCAGTATTTT